This TCR beta chain was sequenced in a study of PD-1 blockade in classical Hodgkin lymphoma. Whole-study results and caveats: Initiation of nivolumab under 1 year after ASCT led to exclusion of patients.

Method: immunoSEQ multiplex PCR; TCRdb's copy keeps in-frame clones and lacks some. The table shows more than 45,000 clones, with around 93% occurring only once. Regarding this clone: The antigen remains undetermined.

Each patient's relapse followed autologous stem cell transplantation, and brentuximab vedotin exposure varied. When best responses were assessed, they were complete response, partial response or progressive disease. This CDR3 has 11 amino acids. V dropped 5 bases and J dropped 6 bases, with 8 bases sitting between them. Germline V CDR1 and CDR2: SGHVS, FNYEAQ. This TCR was sampled from a human donor with classical Hodgkin lymphoma. Sequenced here: peripheral blood mononuclear cells (PBMCs), sampled before the second cycle of nivolumab. This chain joins TRBV7-6 and TRBJ2-7; a possible D gene is TRBD2 (6 bases). This chain's CDR3 is CASSQEGEQYF. The CDR3, as DNA: TGTGCCAGCAGCCAGGAGGGCGAGCAGTACTTC.